This T cell receptor beta chain was identified in a study of vaccination and CD4 T cells after COVID-19. Regarding treatment: approximately 9-day PBMC culture with coronavirus spike peptide pools or control peptides (ViraFEST assay). From germline, CDR1 is MNHNS and CDR2 SASEGT. The CDR3 has 12 residues. V was pared by 7 bases and J by 4 bases, with 9 bases between. Sequencing of cultured CD4+ T cell DNA used the Oncomine TCR Beta short-read assay. TCRdb processed the PCR reads anew with MiXCR; each CDR3 protein has one entry. The sample lists 15,000 to 20,000 distinct CDR3 sequences, approximately 50% occurring once. In this sample, this clonotype is medium-sized. Its antigen is not identified.

The J gene is TRBJ2-3, the V gene TRBV6-1; D is undetermined. This sequence originates from a human donor with COVID-19. The specimen sequenced was cultured CD4+ T cells from blood. This chain's CDR3 is CASNGPPDTQYF. CDR3 nucleotide sequence: TGTGCCAGCAATGGGCCCCCAGATACGCAGTATTTT.